The source of this TCR beta chain is a study of graft-versus-host responses after intestinal transplantation. Study in general: After anti-thymocyte globulin induction, recipients took tacrolimus and steroids for approximately three years.

Study results and caveats: GvH clones detected in recipient marrow included some appearing first in ileum or blood. Where graft-donor T cell macrochimerism was present, patients had high graft-versus-host to host-versus-graft clonal ratios in allografts. Early after transplant, HvG clones declined as circulating GvH clones peaked.

The CDR3 has 13 residues. Trimming cost V 1 base and J 7 bases, with 8 bases left between them. CDR1 and CDR2 (germline): MNHNS, SASEGT. Sequencing was performed with immunoSEQ multiplex PCR; in TCRdb, only in-frame clones are kept and a portion is missing. Among 90,000 to 150,000 clones listed, approximately 92% were seen once. About this clone: The antigen remains undetermined.

This sequence was found in a human donor who received an intestinal transplant. This chain uses TRBV6-1 with TRBJ1-5; D may be TRBD1 (5 bases). The sample consisted of unstimulated CD4+ T cells sorted from spleen or lymph node cells, taken before intestinal transplant. The CDR3 spells CASSEGGWQPQHF. Written as DNA, the CDR3 is TGTGCCAGCAGTGAAGGGGGCTGGCAGCCCCAGCATTTT.